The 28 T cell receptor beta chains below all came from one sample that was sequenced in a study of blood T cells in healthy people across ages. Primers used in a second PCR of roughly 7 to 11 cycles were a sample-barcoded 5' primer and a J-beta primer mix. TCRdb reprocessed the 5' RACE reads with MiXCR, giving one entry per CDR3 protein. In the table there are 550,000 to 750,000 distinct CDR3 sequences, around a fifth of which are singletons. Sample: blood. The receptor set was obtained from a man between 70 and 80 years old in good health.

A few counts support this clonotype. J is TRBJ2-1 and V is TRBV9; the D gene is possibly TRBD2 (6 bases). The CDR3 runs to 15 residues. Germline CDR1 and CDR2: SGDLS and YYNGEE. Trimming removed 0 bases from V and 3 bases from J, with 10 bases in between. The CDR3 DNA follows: TGTGCCAGCAGCGTAGCGGGAGTCGGCTACAATGAGCAGTTCTTC. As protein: CASSVAGVGYNEQFF.

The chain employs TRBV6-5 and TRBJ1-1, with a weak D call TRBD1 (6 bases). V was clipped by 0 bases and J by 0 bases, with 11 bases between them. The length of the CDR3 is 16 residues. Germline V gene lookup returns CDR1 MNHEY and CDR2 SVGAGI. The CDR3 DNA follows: TGTGCCAGCAGTTACTCCGGGACACACATGAACACTGAAGCTTTCTTT. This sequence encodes CASSYSGTHMNTEAFF.

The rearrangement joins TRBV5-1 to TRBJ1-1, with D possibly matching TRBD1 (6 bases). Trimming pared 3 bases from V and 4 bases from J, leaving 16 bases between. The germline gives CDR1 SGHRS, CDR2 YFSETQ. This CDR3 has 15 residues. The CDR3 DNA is TGCGCCAGCAGCTCCTCGACAGGCGGGAGCACTGAAGCTTTCTTT. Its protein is CASSSSTGGSTEAFF.

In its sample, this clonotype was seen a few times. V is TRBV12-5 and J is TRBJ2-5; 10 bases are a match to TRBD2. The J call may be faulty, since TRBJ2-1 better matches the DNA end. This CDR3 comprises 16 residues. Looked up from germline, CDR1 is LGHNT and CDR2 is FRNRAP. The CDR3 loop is CASGLRAGGSYNEQFF. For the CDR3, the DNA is TGTGCTAGTGGTTTAAGAGCGGGAGGGTCATACAATGAGCAGTTCTTC.

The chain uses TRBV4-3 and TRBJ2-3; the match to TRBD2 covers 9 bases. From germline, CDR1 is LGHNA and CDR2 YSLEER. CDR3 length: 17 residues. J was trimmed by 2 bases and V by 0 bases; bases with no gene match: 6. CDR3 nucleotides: TGCGCCAGCAGCCAAGACTCCCTAGCGGGGTTCACAGATACGCAGTATTTT. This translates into CASSQDSLAGFTDTQYF.

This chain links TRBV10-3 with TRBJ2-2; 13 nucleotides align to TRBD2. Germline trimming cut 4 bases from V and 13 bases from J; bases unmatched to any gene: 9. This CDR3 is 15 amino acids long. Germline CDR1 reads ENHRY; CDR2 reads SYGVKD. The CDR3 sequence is CAISGGLAGPEGLFF. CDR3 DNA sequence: TGTGCCATCAGTGGGGGACTAGCGGGGCCGGAGGGGCTGTTTTTT.

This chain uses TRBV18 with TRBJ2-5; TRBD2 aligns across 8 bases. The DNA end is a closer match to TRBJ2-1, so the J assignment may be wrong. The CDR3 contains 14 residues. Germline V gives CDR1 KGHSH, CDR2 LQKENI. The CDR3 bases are TGTGCCAGCTCACCAGACGGGGGGGGCAATGAGCAGTTCTTC. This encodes CASSPDGGGNEQFF.

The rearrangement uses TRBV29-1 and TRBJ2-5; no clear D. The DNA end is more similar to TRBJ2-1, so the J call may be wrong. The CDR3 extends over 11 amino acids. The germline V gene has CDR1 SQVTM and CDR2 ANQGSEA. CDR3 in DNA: TGCAGCGTTGGCGTGCCGCATGAGCAGTTCTTC. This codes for CSVGVPHEQFF.

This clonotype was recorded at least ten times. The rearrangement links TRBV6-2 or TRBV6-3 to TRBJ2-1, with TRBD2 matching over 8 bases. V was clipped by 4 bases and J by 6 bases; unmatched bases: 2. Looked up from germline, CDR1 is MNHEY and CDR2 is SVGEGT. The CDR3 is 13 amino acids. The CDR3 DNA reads TGTGCCAGCAGTTCTGGGACTAGCAATGAGCAGTTCTTC. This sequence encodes CASSSGTSNEQFF.

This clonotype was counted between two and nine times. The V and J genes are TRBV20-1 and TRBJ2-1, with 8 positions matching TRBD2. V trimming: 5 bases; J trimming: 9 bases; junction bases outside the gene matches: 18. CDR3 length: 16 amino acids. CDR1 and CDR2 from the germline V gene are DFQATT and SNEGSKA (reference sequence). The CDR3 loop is CSALRRSGSLDGEQFF. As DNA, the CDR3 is TGCAGTGCTCTCAGGAGGAGCGGGAGTCTGGATGGTGAGCAGTTCTTC.

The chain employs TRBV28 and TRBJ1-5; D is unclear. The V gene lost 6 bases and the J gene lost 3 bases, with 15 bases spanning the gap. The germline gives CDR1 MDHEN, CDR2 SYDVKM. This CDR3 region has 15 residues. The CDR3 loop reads CASRDDGSLNQPQHF. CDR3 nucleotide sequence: TGTGCCAGCAGAGACGACGGGTCTCTCAATCAGCCCCAGCATTTT.

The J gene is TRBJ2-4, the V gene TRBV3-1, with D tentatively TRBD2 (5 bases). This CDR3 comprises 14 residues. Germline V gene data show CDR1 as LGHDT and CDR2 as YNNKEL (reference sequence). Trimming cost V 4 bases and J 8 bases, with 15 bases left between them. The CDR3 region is CASSPTLAWDIQYF. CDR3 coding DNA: TGTGCCAGCAGCCCTACCCTAGCTTGGGACATTCAGTACTTC.

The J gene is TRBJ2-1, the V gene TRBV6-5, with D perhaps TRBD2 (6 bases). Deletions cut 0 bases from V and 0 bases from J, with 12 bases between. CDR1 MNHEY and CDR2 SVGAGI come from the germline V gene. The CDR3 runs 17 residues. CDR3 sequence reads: CASSYSKRVSSYNEQFF. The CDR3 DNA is TGTGCCAGCAGTTACTCGAAGCGGGTCAGCTCCTACAATGAGCAGTTCTTC.

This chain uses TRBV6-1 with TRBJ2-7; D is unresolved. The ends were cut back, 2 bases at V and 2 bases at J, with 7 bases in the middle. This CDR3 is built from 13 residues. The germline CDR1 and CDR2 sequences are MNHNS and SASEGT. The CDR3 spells CASSEPGPYEQYF. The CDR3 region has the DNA TGTGCCAGCAGTGAACCAGGACCCTACGAGCAGTACTTC.

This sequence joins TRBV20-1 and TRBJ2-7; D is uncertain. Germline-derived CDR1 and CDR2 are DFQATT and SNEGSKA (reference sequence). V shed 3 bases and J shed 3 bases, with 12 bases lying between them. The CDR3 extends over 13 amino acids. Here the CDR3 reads CSARGYDDYEQYF. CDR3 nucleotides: TGCAGTGCTAGGGGCTATGACGACTACGAGCAGTACTTC.

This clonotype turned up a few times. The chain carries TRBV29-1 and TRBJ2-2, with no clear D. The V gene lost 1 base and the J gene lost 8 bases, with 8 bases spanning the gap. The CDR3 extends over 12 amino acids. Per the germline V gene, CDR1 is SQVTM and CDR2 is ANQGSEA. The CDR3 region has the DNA TGCAGCGTTGAAGCCGCCAGGGGGGAGCTGTTTTTT. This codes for CSVEAARGELFF.

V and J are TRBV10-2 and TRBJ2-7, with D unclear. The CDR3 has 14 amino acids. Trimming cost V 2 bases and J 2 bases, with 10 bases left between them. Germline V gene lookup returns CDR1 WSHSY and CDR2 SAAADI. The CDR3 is CASSEPPVAYEQYF. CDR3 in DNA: TGCGCCAGCAGTGAGCCGCCTGTGGCCTACGAGCAGTACTTC.

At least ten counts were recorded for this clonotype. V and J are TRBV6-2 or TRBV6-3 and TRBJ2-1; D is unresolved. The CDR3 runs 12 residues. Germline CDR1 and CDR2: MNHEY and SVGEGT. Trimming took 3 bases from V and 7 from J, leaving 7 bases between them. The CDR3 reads CASSYSGNEQFF. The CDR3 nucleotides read TGTGCCAGCAGTTATTCCGGGAATGAGCAGTTCTTC.

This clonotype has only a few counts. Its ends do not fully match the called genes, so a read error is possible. CDR3 amino acids: CASSEGTGVFYGYTF. The CDR3 DNA is TGTGCCAGCAGCGAAGGGACAGGGGTATTCTATGGCTACACCTTC. The rearrangement uses TRBV2 and TRBJ1-2; 10 nucleotides match TRBD1. Germline assignment: CDR1 SNHLY and CDR2 FYNNEI. The CDR3 is 15 amino acids. The entire variable domain, with the rest obtained from reference TRBV2 and TRBJ1-2, is as follows: EPEVTQTPSHQVTQMGQEVILRCVPISNHLYFYWYRQILGQKVEFLVSFYNNEISEKSEIFDDQFSVERPDGSNFTLKIRSTKLEDSAMYFCASSEGTGVFYGYTFGSGTRLTVV.

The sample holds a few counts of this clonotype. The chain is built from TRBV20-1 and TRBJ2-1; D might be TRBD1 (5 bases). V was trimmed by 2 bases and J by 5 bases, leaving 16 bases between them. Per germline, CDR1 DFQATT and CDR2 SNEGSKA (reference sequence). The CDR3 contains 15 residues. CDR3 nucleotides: TGCAGTGCTAGATCCCCCTTAGACAGAAACAATGAGCAGTTCTTC. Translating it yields CSARSPLDRNNEQFF.

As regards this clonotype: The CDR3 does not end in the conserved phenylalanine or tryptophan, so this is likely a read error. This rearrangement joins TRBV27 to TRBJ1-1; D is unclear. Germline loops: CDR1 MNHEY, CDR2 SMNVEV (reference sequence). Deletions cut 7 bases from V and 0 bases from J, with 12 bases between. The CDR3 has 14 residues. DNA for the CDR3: TGTGCCAGCAAGTCAACGACGGTGAACACTGAAGCTTTCTCT. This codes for CASKSTTVNTEAFS.

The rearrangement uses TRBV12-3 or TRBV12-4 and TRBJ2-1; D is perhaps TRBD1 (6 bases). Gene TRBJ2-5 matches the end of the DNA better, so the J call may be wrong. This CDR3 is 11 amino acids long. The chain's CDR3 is CASSTRGTQYF. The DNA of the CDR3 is TGTGCCAGCAGTACCAGGGGGACCCAGTACTTC.

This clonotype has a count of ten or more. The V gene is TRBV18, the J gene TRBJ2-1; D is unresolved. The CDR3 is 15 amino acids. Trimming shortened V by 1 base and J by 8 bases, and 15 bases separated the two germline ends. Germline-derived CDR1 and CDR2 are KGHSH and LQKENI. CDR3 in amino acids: CASSPRMGNQDEQFF. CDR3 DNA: TGTGCCAGCTCACCACGCATGGGGAACCAAGATGAGCAGTTCTTC. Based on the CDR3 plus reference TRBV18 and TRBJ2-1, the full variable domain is NAGVMQNPRHLVRRRGQEARLRCSPMKGHSHVYWYRQLPEEGLKFMVYLQKENIIDESGMPKERFSAEFPKEGPSILRIQQVVRGDSAAYFCASSPRMGNQDEQFFGPGTRLTVL.

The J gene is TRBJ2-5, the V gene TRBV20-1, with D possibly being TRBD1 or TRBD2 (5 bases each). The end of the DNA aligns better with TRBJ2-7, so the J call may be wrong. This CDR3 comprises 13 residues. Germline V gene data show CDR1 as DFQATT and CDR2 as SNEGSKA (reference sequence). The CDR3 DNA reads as TGCAGTGCTAGCCGGGGCCTCTACCCCGAGCAGTACTTC. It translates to CSASRGLYPEQYF.

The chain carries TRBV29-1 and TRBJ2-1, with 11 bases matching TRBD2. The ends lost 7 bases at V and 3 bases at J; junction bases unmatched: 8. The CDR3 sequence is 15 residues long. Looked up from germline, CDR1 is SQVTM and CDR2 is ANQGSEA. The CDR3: CSAEGLAALYNEQFF. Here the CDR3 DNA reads TGCAGCGCCGAGGGACTAGCGGCGCTCTACAATGAGCAGTTCTTC.

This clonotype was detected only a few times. CDR3 coding DNA: TGTGCCAGCAGCCCTCGGACAGGGATGCACGAGCAGTACTTC. Translating it yields CASSPRTGMHEQYF. The rearrangement uses TRBV3-1 and TRBJ2-7; the match to TRBD1 covers 8 bases. J was trimmed by 5 bases and V by 4 bases; bases with no gene match: 7. The germline V gene encodes CDR1 LGHDT and CDR2 YNNKEL (reference sequence). This CDR3 comprises 14 residues.

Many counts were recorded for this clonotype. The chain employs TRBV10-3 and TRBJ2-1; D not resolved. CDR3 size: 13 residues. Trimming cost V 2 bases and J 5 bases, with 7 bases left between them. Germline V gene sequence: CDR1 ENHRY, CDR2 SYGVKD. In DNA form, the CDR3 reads TGTGCCATCAGTGAGCCGACGGACAATGAGCAGTTCTTC. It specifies CAISEPTDNEQFF.

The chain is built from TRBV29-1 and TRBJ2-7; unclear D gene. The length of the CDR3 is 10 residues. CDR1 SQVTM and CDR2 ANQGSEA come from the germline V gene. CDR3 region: CSTGSPEQYF. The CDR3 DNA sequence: TGCAGTACCGGTAGTCCCGAGCAGTACTTC.